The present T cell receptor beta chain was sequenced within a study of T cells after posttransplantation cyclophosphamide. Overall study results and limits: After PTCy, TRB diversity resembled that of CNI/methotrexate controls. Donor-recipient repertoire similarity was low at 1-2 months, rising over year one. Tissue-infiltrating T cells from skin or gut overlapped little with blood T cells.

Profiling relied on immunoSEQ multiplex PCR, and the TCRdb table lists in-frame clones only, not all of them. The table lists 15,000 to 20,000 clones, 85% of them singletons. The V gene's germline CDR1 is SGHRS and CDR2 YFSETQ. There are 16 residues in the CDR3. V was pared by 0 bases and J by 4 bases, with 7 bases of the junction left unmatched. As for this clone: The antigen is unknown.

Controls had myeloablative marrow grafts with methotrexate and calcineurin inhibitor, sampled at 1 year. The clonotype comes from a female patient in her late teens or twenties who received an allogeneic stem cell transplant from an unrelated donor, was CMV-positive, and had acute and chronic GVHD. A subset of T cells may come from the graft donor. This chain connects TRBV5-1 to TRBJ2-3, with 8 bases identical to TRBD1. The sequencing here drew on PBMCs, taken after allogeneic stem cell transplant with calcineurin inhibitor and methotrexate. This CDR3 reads CASSLDGQGASDTQYF. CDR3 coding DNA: TGCGCCAGCAGCTTGGATGGTCAGGGGGCCTCAGATACGCAGTATTTT.